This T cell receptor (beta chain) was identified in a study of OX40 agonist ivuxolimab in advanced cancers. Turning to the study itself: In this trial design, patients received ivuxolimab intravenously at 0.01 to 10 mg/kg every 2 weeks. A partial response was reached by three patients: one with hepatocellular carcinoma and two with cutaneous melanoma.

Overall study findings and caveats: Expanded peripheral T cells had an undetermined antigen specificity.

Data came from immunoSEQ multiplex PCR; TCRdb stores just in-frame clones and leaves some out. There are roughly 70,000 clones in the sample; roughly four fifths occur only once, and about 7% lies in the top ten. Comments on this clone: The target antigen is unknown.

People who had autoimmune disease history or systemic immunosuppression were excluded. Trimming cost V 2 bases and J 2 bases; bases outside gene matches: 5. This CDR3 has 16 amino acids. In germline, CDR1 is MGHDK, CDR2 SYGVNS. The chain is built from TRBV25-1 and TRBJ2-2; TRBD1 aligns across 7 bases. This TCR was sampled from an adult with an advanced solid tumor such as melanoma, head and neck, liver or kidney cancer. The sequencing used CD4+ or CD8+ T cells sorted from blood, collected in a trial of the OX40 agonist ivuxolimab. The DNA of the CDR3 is TGTGCCAGCAGTGAAATCCGGACAGGAAACACCGGGGAGCTGTTTTTT. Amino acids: CASSEIRTGNTGELFF.